Listed below are T cell receptor beta chains from one sample, sequenced in a study of T cell responses to AZD1222 COVID-19 vaccine. Clones were sequenced by immunoSEQ multiplex PCR, and TCRdb holds only the in-frame ones, with some missing. The sample has roughly 170,000 clones, just over 90% seen once. The specimen was peripheral blood, collected on day 0 of AZD1222 vaccination. The source of these receptors is an adult in good health. The CDR3 runs from the conserved cysteine through the conserved F or W. Fields, in order: CDR3 length, J gene, V gene, clone size, D gene, CDR3 DNA, CDR3 protein. The D gene is left open where the match is weak. Size tells how often a clone was seen (once, few, many) or the class of an expanded clone, and some rows leave it out.

15 | TRBJ2-1 | TRBV6-1 | - | - | TGTGCCAGCAGTGAACAACAGGGCTCCTACAATGAGCAGTTCTTC | CASSEQQGSYNEQFF
15 | TRBJ1-3 | TRBV6-2/TRBV6-3 | - | - | TGTGCCAGCAGTTATGCAGCTAGCTCTGGAAACACCATATATTTT | CASSYAASSGNTIYF
18 | TRBJ2-7 | TRBV25-1 | - | - | TGTGCCAGCTCGAGGGGAGGAGCGGGTTGGAGATTGCCCTACGAGCAGTACTTC | CASSRGGAGWRLPYEQYF
14 | TRBJ2-7 | TRBV6-2/TRBV6-3 | once | - | TGTGCCAGCAGTTACGGGGGGGCACGGGACGAGCAGTACTTC | CASSYGGARDEQYF
18 | TRBJ2-3 | TRBV2 | few | TRBD2 | TGTGCCAGCAGTGAATATCCCCCTAGCGGGGGGTTCGCGGGTACGCAGTATTTT | CASSEYPPSGGFAGTQYF
15 | TRBJ1-6 | TRBV7-2 | - | TRBD1 | TGTGCCAGCAGCTCCCACCGACAGGGGGATTCACCCCTCCACTTT | CASSSHRQGDSPLHF
14 | TRBJ2-1 | TRBV4-1 | few | TRBD2 | TGCGCCAGCAGCCATGGACTAGAGGCCAATGAGCAGTTCTTC | CASSHGLEANEQFF
14 | TRBJ2-7 | TRBV27 | - | TRBD1 | TGTGCCAGCAGCCTGGGACAGGGTAGCTACGAGCAGTACTTC | CASSLGQGSYEQYF
13 | TRBJ2-7 | TRBV6-5 | once | TRBD2 | TGTGCCTCATCCGGGGGGACGACCTACGAGCAGTACTTC | CASSGGTTYEQYF
15 | TRBJ2-5 | TRBV4-2 | - | - | TGTGCCAGCAGCCAAGATTGGGGACTTCTGGAGACCCAGTACTTC | CASSQDWGLLETQYF
16 | TRBJ1-4 | TRBV6-5 | - | - | TGTGCCAGCAGTTACGTGGGGGGCCCGCTTAATGAAAAACTGTTTTTT | CASSYVGGPLNEKLFF
16 | TRBJ2-3 | TRBV14 | - | TRBD2 | TGTGCCAGCAGCCATTTGAGACTAGCGACCACAGATACGCAGTATTTT | CASSHLRLATTDTQYF
16 | TRBJ1-3 | TRBV7-3 | - | TRBD1 | TGTGCCAGCAGCTCCAACCGGGACAGTGCTGGAAACACCATATATTTT | CASSSNRDSAGNTIYF
16 | TRBJ2-7 | TRBV7-6 | - | TRBD1 | TGTGCCAGCAGCTCGCAGCCGGGACAGGGCTCCTACGAGCAGTACTTC | CASSSQPGQGSYEQYF
17 | TRBJ2-2 | TRBV15 | - | - | TGTGCCACCAGCAGCTCCGCGGGGTTGGCCGGGACCGGGGAGCTGTTTTTT | CATSSSAGLAGTGELFF
11 | TRBJ2-7 | TRBV20-1 | - | - | TGCAGTGCCCAGAGCCGGGTAGAGCAGTACTTC | CSAQSRVEQYF
14 | TRBJ2-1 | TRBV29-1 | - | TRBD1 | TGCAGCGTTGAACGGACAGGCCTCTACAATGAGCAGTTCTTC | CSVERTGLYNEQFF
14 | TRBJ2-7 | TRBV18 | - | - | TGTGCCAGCTCCCCCTCAAGGGAAGCCTACGAGCAGTACTTC | CASSPSREAYEQYF
14 | TRBJ2-5 | TRBV5-1 | - | TRBD1 | TGCGCCAGCAGCAGGACAGGGCGGCAAGAGACCCAGTACTTC | CASSRTGRQETQYF
13 | TRBJ2-2 | TRBV2 | - | - | TGTGCCAGCAGTCGGGGATTCGGCGGGGAGCTGTTTTTT | CASSRGFGGELFF
11 | TRBJ2-1 | TRBV5-4 | - | - | TGTGCCAGCAGCTTACAGGGTTCCCAGTTCTTC | CASSLQGSQFF
16 | TRBJ1-2 | TRBV7-6 | - | TRBD1 | TGTGCCAGCAGCTTAGCTCAGGGACAGGGGGCGAACGGCTACACCTTC | CASSLAQGQGANGYTF
16 | TRBJ2-4 | TRBV19 | - | - | TGTGCCAGTAGTCCCTTTGGTTCTGGGCTCCAAAACATTCAGTACTTC | CASSPFGSGLQNIQYF
13 | TRBJ1-1 | TRBV7-6 | - | - | TGTGCCAGCAGCCAGGCGGCCGCGGACGGGGCTTTCTTT | CASSQAAADGAFF
15 | TRBJ1-3 | TRBV6-5 | - | - | TGTGCCAGCAGTCGGGACGGGAGCTCTGGAAACACCATATATTTT | CASSRDGSSGNTIYF
15 | TRBJ1-4 | TRBV7-8 | - | - | TGTGCCAGCAGCAAGATGGGAGGGGCTAATGAAAAACTGTTTTTT | CASSKMGGANEKLFF
16 | TRBJ2-2 | TRBV30 | - | TRBD2 | TGTGCCTGGACTTCGCGGGGGGGAGTGAACACCGGGGAGCTGTTTTTT | CAWTSRGGVNTGELFF
15 | TRBJ2-1 | TRBV6-5 | - | TRBD2 | TGTGCCAGCCGGTTAACTAGCGGACCCTACAATGAGCAGTTCTTC | CASRLTSGPYNEQFF
12 | TRBJ2-5 | TRBV30 | - | - | TGTGCCTGGAGTGGGGTAACAAAGACCCAGTACTTC | CAWSGVTKTQYF
15 | TRBJ2-1 | TRBV6-4 | - | TRBD2 | TGTGCCAGCAGCCCTCTGGCGGGGGTGTACAATGAGCAGTTCTTC | CASSPLAGVYNEQFF
14 | TRBJ1-3 | TRBV3-1/TRBV3-2 | - | - | TGTGCCAGCAGCCTACAGGCTTCTGGAAACACCATATATTTT | CASSLQASGNTIYF
12 | TRBJ2-1 | TRBV6-1 | - | - | TGTGCCAGCAGTGAACTAGTCAATGAGCAGTTCTTC | CASSELVNEQFF
14 | TRBJ1-2 | TRBV19 | - | - | TGTGCCAGTAGTATTTTAAGTGGCGAGTATGGCTACACCTTC | CASSILSGEYGYTF
15 | TRBJ1-5 | TRBV6-2/TRBV6-3 | - | TRBD1 | TGTGCCAGCAGTAAAAGGACAGGGTCTAATCAGCCCCAGCATTTT | CASSKRTGSNQPQHF
16 | TRBJ2-2 | TRBV9 | - | - | TGTGCCAGCAGCGCCTCGGGGGGCGGGATCACCGGGGAGCTGTTTTTT | CASSASGGGITGELFF
18 | TRBJ1-1 | TRBV7-3 | - | - | TGTGCCAGCAGCTTAGGTCGAGGGAGACAGTTTATGAACACTGAAGCTTTCTTT | CASSLGRGRQFMNTEAFF
14 | TRBJ2-7 | TRBV5-4 | - | TRBD1 | TGTGCCAGCAGTTACCGGGACAGGGGAGTTGAGCAGTACTTC | CASSYRDRGVEQYF
13 | TRBJ2-7 | TRBV12-3/TRBV12-4 | once | - | TGTGCCAGCAGTCTAGGCAGCAAATACGAGCAGTACTTC | CASSLGSKYEQYF
14 | TRBJ1-5 | TRBV27 | - | - | TGTGCCAGCAGTTTGACCGGGGGAAATCAGCCCCAGCATTTT | CASSLTGGNQPQHF
14 | TRBJ2-7 | TRBV19 | - | TRBD1 | TGTGCCAGTAGGGACAGGGCGCACTCCTACGAGCAGTACTTC | CASRDRAHSYEQYF
17 | TRBJ2-3 | TRBV7-2 | - | TRBD2 | TGTGCCAGCAGCCCCCGACTAGCGGAGACTAGCACAGATACGCAGTATTTT | CASSPRLAETSTDTQYF
13 | TRBJ1-6 | TRBV4-2 | - | - | TGTGCCAGCAGCCAAGATACGGGCGGCCCCCTCCACTTT | CASSQDTGGPLHF
15 | TRBJ2-3 | TRBV6-2/TRBV6-3 | - | - | TGTGCCAGCAGTTACTCTGAGGCAAACACAGATACGCAGTATTTT | CASSYSEANTDTQYF
15 | TRBJ2-3 | TRBV5-4 | once | - | TGTGCCAGCAGCTTGGGCAGGGGTTACACAGATACGCAGTATTTT | CASSLGRGYTDTQYF
15 | TRBJ2-1 | TRBV25-1 | - | - | TGTGCCAGCAGTGTTGCCCGCGGTGGCACGGGTGAGCAGTTCTTC | CASSVARGGTGEQFF